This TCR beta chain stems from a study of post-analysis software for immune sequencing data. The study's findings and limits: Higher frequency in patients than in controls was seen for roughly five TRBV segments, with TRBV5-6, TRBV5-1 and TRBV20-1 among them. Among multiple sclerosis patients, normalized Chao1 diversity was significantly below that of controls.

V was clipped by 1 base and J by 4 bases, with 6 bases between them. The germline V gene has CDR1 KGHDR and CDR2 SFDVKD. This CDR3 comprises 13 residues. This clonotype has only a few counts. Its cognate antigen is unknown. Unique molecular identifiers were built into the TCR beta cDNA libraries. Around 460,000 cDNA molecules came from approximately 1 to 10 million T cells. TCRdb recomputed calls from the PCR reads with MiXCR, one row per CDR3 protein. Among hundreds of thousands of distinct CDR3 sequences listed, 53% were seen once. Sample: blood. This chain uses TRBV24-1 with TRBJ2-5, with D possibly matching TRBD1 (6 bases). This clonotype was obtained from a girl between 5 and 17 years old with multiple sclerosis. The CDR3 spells CATSDFRGETQYF. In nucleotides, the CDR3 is TGTGCCACCAGTGATTTCAGGGGAGAGACCCAGTACTTC.